This T cell receptor (beta chain) was recovered during a study of CD8+ T cells in alopecia areata. In the case of this clone: No antigen is known for it. This could be a read error, since a much larger clone is one nucleotide away. All gene names here are mouse names. The read comes to an end 4 residues before the CDR3 does, leaving the germline J gene to fill in the end.

Extraction and reverse transcription of RNA yielded cDNA as the sequencing template. Sequencing used immunoSEQ multiplex PCR; TCRdb keeps in-frame clones, though not all of them. The data show 200,000 to 300,000 clones, with none appearing a single time. Study observations and caveats: Normal scalp had lower clonality than lesional scalp, with alopecia totalis/universalis lesions showing this most strongly. Among patients, TCR sharing was less clear than in mice, a difference possibly due in part to HLA diversity in the patient population.

Between the trimmed V and J ends, which lost 5 bases and 0 bases, there was a span of 10 bases. This CDR3 is 14 amino acids long. Germline V gives CDR1 LGHNA, CDR2 YNLKQL (reference sequence). Using CD4, CD8alpha, NKG2D, NKG2ACE and other markers, pooled cutaneous lymph node cells were sorted. The TCR sequence derives from a C3H/HeJ mouse with alopecia areata. The MHC haplotype of the strain is H2-k. V gene TRBV5 combines with J gene TRBJ1-1; the D gene is possibly TRBD1 (6 bases). The sequenced material came from CD4+ T cells sorted from a lymph node. The CDR3 bases that were read are TGTGCCAGCAGCGCCGGGACAACAAACACA. Amino acids: CASSAGTTNT. The entire CDR3 is CASSAGTTNTEVFF.